Below, one TCR beta chain is given with its context. Its antigen is still unknown. The Oncomine TCR Beta short-read assay sequenced DNA from cultured CD4+ T cells. The source of extracted genomic DNA was cultured CD4+ T cells. TCRdb re-analysed the PCR reads in MiXCR, keeping a single row per CDR3 protein. Seen here are around 10,000 distinct CDR3 sequences, around 60% observed once, and the top ten hold 20% to 30%. The data derive from a study of vaccination and CD4 T cells after COVID-19. The sample's treatment: roughly ten-day PBMC culture with coronavirus spike peptide pools or control peptides (ViraFEST assay). The ViraFEST method relied on peptide pools to expand antigen-specific T cells, followed by TCR sequencing. This CDR3 is 17 amino acids long. In germline, CDR1 is MNHEY, CDR2 SVGAGI. With 0 bases clipped from V and 5 bases from J, the junction kept 7 bases outside the gene matches.

Sequences were obtained from CD4+ T cells from blood, cultured in vitro. This TCR was sampled from a human donor who had recovered from COVID-19. The gene calls are TRBV6-5 and TRBJ2-5, with 12 bases identical to TRBD2. In DNA form, the CDR3 reads TGTGCCAGCAGTTACTCGCCTAGCGGGAGGGTGGGGGAGACCCAGTACTTC. Protein: CASSYSPSGRVGETQYF.